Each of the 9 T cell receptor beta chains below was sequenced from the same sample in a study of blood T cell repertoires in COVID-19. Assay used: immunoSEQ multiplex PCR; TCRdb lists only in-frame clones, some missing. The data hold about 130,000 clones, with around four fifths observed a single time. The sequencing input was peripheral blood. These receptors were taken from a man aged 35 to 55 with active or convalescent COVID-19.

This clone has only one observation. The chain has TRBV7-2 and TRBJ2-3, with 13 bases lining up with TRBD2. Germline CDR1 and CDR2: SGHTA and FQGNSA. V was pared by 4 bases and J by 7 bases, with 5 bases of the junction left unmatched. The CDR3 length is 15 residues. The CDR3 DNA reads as TGTGCCAGCAGCTATAGACTAGCGGGGGGATATACGCAGTATTTT. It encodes CASSYRLAGGYTQYF.

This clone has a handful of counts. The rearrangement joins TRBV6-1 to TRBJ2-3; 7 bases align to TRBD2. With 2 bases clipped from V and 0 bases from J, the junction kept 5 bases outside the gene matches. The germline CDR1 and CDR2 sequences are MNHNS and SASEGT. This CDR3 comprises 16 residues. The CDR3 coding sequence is TGTGCCAGCAGTGAACAACCTAGCGGTAGCACAGATACGCAGTATTTT. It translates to CASSEQPSGSTDTQYF.

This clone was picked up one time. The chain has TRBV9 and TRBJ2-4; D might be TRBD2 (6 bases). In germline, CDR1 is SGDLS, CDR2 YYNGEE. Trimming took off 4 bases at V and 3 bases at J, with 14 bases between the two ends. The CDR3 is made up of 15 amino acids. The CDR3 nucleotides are TGTGCCAGCAGCCCCCGCGGGGACGACAAAAACATTCAGTACTTC. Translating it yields CASSPRGDDKNIQYF. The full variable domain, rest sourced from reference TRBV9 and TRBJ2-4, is DSGVTQTPKHLITATGQRVTLRCSPRSGDLSVYWYQQSLDQGLQFLIQYYNGEERAKGNILERFSAQQFPDLHSELNLSSLELGDSALYFCASSPRGDDKNIQYFGAGTRLSVL.

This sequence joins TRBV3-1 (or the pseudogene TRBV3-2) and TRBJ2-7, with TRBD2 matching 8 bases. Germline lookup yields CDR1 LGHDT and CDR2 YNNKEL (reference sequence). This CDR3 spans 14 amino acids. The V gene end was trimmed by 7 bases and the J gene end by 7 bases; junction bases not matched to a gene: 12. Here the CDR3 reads CASTLAGGPVEQYF. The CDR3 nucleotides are TGTGCCAGCACCCTTGCGGGGGGCCCGGTAGAGCAGTACTTC.

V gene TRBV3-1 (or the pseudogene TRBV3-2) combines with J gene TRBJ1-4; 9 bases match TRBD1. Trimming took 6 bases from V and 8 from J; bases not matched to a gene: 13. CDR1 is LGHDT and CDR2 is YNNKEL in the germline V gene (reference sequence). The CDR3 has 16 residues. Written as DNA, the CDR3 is TGTGCCAGCAGACCCGGCCCGGGACAGGGTGGCGAAAAACTGTTTTTT. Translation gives CASRPGPGQGGEKLFF.

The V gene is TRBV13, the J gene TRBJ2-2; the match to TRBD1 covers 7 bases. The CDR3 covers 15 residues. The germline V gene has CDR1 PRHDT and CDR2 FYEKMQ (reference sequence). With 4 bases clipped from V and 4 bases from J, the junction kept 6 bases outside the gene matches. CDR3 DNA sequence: TGTGCCAGCAGCTCGGGACAGAAATTCACCGGGGAGCTGTTTTTT. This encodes CASSSGQKFTGELFF.

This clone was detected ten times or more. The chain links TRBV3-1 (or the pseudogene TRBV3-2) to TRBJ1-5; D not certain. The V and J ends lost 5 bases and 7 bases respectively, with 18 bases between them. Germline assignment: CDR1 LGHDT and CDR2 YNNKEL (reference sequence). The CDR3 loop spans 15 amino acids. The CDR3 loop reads CASSSGERGLQPQHF. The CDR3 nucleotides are TGTGCCAGCAGCTCCGGGGAACGAGGGCTACAGCCCCAGCATTTT.

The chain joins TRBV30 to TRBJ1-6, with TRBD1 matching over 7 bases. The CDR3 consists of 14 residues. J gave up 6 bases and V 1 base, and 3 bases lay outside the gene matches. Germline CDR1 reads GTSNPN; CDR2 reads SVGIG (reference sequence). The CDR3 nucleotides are TGTGCCTGGAGTGGACAGGGCGGTAATTCACCCCTCCACTTT. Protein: CAWSGQGGNSPLHF.

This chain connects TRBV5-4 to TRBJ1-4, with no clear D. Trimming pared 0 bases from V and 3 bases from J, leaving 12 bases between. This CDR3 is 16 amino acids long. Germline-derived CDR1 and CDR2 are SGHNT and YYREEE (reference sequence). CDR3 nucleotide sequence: TGTGCCAGCAGCTTGGGCGGTTGGGAGGCTAATGAAAAACTGTTTTTT. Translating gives CASSLGGWEANEKLFF.